The clone carrying this TCR beta chain was observed once. Its specificity is not known. This specimen belongs to a study of T-cell reconstitution after alpha-beta-depleted transplantation in children. The study's findings and limits: Some patients' high day-60 TCRbeta diversity was attributed to recipient cells surviving conditioning. Expanded graft clones, several hundred of them, were reportedly the source of alpha-beta T cells about two months after transplant. Most T-cell counts and diversity one year after the transplant came from T cells that were newly produced.

Germline CDR1 reads MGHRA; CDR2 reads YSYEKL. V gave up 0 bases and J gave up 2 bases, with 16 bases separating them. The CDR3 has 17 residues. Using unique molecular identifiers, the investigators prepared the TCRbeta library. MiXCR was run by TCRdb on the PCR reads, yielding one entry per CDR3 protein. Among approximately 350,000 distinct CDR3 sequences listed, about 16% were seen once. The chain combines TRBV4-1 with TRBJ2-5; weak D call: TRBD2 (5 bases). The TCR sequence derives from a male patient aged 2 to 9 who had a stem cell transplant for acute lymphoblastic leukemia, so the T cells may come from the graft donor. The source material was PBMCs, mostly from graft donor cells, sampled 360 days after TCRalphabeta/CD19-depleted stem cell transplant. The CDR3, as DNA: TGCGCCAGCAGCCAAGATCTTACGGCTAGCACTCAAGAGACCCAGTACTTC. It translates to CASSQDLTASTQETQYF.